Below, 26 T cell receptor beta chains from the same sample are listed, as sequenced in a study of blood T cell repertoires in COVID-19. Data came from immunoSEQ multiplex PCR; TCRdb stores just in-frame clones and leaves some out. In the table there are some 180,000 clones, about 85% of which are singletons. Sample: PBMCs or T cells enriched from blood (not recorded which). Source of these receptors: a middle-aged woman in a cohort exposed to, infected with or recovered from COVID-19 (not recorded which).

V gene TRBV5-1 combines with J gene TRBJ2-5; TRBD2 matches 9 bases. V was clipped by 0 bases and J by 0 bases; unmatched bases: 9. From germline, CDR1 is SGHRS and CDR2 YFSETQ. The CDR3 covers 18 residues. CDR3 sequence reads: CASSLGRPSGAYQETQYF. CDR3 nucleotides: TGCGCCAGCAGCTTGGGCCGACCTAGCGGGGCCTACCAAGAGACCCAGTACTTC.

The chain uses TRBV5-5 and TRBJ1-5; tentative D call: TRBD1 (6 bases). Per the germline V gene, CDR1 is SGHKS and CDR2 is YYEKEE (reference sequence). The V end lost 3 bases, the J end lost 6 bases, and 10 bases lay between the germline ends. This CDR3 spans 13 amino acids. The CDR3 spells CASSSRGGQPQHF. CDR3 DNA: TGTGCCAGCAGCTCTAGAGGGGGTCAGCCCCAGCATTTT.

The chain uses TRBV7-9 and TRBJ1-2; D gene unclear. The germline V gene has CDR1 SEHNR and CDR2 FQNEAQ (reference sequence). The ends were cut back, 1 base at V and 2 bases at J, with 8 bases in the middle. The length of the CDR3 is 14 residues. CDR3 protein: CASSLVEENYGYTF. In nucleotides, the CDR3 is TGTGCCAGCAGCTTAGTGGAGGAAAACTATGGCTACACCTTC.

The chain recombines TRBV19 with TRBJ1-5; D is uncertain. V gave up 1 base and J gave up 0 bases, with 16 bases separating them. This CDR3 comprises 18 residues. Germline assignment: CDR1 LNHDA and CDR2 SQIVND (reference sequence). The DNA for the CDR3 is TGTGCCAGTAGTATAGTTCCCGGAGGGCACAATAGCAATCAGCCCCAGCATTTT. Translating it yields CASSIVPGGHNSNQPQHF.

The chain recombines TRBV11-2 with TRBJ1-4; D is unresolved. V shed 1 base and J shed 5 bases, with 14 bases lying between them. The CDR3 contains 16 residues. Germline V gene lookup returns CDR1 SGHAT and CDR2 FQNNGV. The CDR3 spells CASSLGLRRLNEKLFF. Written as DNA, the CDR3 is TGTGCCAGCAGCTTAGGGTTGAGGAGGTTGAATGAAAAACTGTTTTTT.

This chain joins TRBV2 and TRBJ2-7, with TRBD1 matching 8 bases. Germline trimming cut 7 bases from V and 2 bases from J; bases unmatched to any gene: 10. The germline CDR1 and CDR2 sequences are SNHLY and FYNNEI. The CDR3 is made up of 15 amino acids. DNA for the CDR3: TGTGCCAGCAAATTTTCGAGGACAGGGACCTACGAGCAGTACTTC. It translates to CASKFSRTGTYEQYF.

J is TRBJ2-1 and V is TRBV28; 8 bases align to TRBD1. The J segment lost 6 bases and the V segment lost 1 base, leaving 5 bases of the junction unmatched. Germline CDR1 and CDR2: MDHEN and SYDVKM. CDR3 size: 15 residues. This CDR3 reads CASSLSRTGPNEQFF. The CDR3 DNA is TGTGCCAGCAGTTTATCGCGGACAGGGCCCAATGAGCAGTTCTTC.

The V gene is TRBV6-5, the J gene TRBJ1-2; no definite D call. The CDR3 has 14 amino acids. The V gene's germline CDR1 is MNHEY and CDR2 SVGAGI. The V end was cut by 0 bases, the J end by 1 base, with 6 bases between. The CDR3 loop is CASSYSQNNYGYTF. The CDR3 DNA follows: TGTGCCAGCAGTTACTCTCAGAATAACTATGGCTACACCTTC.

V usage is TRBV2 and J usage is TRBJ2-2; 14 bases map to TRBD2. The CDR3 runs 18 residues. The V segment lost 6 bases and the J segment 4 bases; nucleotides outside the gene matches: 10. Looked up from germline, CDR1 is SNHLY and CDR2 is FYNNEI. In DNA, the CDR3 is TGTGCCAGCAGCTCTCCGGGACTAGCGGGAGCCCGCACCGGGGAGCTGTTTTTT. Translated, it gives CASSSPGLAGARTGELFF.

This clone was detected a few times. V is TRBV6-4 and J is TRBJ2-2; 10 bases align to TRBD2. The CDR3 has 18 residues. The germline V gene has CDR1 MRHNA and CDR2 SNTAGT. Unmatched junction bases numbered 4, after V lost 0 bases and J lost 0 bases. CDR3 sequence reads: CASSDSMGTSANTGELFF. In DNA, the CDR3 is TGTGCCAGCAGTGACTCGATGGGGACTAGCGCGAACACCGGGGAGCTGTTTTTT.

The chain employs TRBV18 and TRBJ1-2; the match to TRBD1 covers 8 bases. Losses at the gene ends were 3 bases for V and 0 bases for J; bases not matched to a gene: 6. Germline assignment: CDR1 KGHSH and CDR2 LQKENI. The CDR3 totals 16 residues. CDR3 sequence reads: CASSPLRTGTNYGYTF. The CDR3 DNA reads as TGTGCCAGCTCACCTCTCCGGACAGGGACTAACTATGGCTACACCTTC.

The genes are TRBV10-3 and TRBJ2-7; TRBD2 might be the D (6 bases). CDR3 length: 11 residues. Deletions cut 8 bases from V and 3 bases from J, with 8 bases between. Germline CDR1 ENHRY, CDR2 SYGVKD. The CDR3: CAIGRDYEQYF. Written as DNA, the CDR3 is TGTGCCATCGGGCGGGACTACGAGCAGTACTTC.

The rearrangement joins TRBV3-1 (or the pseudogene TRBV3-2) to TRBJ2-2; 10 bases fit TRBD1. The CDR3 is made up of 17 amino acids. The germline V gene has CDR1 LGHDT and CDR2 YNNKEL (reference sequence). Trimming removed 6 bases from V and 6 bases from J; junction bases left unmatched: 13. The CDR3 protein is CASRVSAGQGIPGELFF. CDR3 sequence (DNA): TGTGCCAGCAGGGTAAGCGCGGGACAGGGGATTCCCGGGGAGCTGTTTTTT.

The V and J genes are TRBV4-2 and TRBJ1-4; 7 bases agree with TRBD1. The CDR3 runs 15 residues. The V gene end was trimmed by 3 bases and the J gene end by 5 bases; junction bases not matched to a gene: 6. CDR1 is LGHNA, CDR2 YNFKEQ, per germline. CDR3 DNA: TGTGCCAGCAGCCACTACAGGGGTAGGAATGAAAAACTGTTTTTT. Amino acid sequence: CASSHYRGRNEKLFF.

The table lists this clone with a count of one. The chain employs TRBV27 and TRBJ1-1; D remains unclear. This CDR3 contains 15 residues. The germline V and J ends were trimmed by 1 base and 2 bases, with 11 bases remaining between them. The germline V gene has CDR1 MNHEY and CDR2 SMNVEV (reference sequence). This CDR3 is CASSLYGQVNTEAFF. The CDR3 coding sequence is TGTGCCAGCAGTTTATATGGGCAGGTAAACACTGAAGCTTTCTTT.

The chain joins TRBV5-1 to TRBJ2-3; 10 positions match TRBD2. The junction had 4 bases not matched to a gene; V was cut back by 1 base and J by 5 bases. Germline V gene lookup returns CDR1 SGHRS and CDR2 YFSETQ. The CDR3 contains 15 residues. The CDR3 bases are TGCGCCAGCAGCTTGCCAGCGGGGGGGTTAGATACGCAGTATTTT. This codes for CASSLPAGGLDTQYF. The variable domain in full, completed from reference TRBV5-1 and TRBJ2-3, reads KAGVTQTPRYLIKTRGQQVTLSCSPISGHRSVSWYQQTPGQGLQFLFEYFSETQRNKGNFPGRFSGRQFSNSRSEMNVSTLELGDSALYLCASSLPAGGLDTQYFGPGTRLTVL.

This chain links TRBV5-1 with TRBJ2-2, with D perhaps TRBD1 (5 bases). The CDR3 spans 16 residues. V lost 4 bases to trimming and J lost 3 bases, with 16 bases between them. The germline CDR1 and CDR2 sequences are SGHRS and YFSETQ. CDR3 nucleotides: TGCGCCAGCAGCGCCTTTGTCAGGGCCGACACCGGGGAGCTGTTTTTT. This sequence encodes CASSAFVRADTGELFF.

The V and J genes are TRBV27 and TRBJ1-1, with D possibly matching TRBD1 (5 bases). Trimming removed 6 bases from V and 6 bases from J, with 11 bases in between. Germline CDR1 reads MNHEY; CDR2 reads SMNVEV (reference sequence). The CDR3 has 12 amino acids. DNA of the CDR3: TGTGCCAGCAGCGCAGGGTCGGCTGAAGCTTTCTTT. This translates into CASSAGSAEAFF.

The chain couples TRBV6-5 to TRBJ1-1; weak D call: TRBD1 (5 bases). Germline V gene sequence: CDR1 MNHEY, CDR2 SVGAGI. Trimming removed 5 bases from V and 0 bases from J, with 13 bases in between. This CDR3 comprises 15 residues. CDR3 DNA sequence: TGTGCCAGCAGTCTAAGGACAACAATGAACACTGAAGCTTTCTTT. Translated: CASSLRTTMNTEAFF.

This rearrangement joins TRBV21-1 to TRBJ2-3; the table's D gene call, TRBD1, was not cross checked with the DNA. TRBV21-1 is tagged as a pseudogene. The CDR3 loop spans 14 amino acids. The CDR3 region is CASDVDRVTDTQYF. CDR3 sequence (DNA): TGTGCCAGCGACGTGGACAGGGTCACAGATACGCAGTATTTT.

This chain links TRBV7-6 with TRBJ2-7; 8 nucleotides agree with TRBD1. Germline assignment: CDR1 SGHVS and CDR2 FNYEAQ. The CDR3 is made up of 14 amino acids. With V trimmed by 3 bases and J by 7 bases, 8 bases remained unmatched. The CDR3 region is CASSFRDRGNEQYF. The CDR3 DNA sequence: TGTGCCAGCAGCTTTCGCGACAGGGGAAATGAGCAGTACTTC. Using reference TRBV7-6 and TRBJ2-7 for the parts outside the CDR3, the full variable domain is GAGVSQSPRYKVTKRGQDVALRCDPISGHVSLYWYRQALGQGPEFLTYFNYEAQQDKSGLPNDRFSAERPEGSISTLTIQRTEQRDSAMYRCASSFRDRGNEQYFGPGTRLTVT.

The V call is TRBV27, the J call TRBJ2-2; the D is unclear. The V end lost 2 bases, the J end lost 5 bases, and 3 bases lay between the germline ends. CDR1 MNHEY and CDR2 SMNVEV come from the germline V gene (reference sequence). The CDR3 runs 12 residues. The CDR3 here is CASSLTTGELFF. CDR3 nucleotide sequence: TGTGCCAGCAGTTTAACTACCGGGGAGCTGTTTTTT.

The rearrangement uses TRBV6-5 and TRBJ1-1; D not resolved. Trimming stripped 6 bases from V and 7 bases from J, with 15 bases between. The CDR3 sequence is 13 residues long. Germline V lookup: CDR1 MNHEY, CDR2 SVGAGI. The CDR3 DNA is TGTGCCAGCAGCCCGATGGCCTCGGGTGAAGCTTTCTTT. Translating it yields CASSPMASGEAFF.

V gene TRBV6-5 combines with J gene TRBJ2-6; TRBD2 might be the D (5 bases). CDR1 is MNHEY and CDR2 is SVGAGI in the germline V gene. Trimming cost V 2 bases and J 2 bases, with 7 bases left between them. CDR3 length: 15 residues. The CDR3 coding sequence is TGTGCCAGCAGTTACGGGGAGACTGGGGCCAACGTCCTGACTTTC. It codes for CASSYGETGANVLTF.

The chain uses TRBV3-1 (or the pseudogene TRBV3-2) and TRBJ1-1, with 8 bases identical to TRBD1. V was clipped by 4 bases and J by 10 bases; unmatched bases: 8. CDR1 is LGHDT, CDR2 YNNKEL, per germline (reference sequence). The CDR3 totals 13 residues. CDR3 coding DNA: TGTGCCAGCAGCCCAACAGGGGGACTAGCAGCTTTCTTT. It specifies CASSPTGGLAAFF.

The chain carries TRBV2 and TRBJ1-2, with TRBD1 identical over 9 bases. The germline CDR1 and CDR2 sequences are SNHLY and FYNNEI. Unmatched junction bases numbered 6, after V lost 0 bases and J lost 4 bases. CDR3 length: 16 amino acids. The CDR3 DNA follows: TGTGCCAGCAGTGAAGCCGGGACAGGGAGTACCTATGGCTACACCTTC. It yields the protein CASSEAGTGSTYGYTF.